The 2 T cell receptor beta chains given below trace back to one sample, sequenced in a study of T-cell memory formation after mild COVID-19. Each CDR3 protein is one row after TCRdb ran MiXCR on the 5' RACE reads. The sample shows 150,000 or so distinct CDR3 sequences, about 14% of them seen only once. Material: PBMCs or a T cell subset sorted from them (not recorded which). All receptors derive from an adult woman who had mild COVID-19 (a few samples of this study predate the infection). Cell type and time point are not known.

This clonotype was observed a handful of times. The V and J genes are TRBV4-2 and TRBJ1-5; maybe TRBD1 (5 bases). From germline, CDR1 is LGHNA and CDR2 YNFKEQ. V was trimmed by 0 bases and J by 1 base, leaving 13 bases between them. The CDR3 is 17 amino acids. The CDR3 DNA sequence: TGTGCCAGCAGCCAAGATCTCGGGGGTATGAGCAATCAGCCCCAGCATTTT. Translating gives CASSQDLGGMSNQPQHF.

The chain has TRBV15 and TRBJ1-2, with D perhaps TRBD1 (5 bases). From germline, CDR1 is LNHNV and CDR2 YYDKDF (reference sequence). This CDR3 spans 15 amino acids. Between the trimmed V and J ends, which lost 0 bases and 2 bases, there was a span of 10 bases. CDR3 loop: CATSRDRQPNYGYTF. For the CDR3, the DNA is TGTGCCACCAGCAGAGATAGACAGCCCAACTATGGCTACACCTTC.